The rows below give T cell receptor beta chains drawn from one sample of a study of blood T cell repertoires in COVID-19. Profiled with immunoSEQ multiplex PCR; TCRdb holds only in-frame clones, not every one. The repertoire holds 130,000 or so clones, approximately 88% seen once, with approximately 8% in the top ten. Sequences were obtained from peripheral blood. The receptors were sampled from a man aged 50 to 60 with acute or convalescent COVID-19. CDR3s include the opening cysteine and the closing phenylalanine or tryptophan. Fields, in order: clone size, V gene, D gene, J gene, CDR3 protein, CDR3 DNA. A D gene is named only where the DNA matches it firmly. Clone size is shown for a subset of rows, as once, few, many or a class of expanded clone.

clone size: -; V gene: TRBV7-6; D gene: -; J gene: TRBJ2-5; CDR3 protein: CASSSDQGVGGETQYF; CDR3 DNA: TGTGCCAGCAGCTCCGATCAGGGTGTCGGTGGAGAGACCCAGTACTTC
clone size: -; V gene: TRBV7-8; D gene: -; J gene: TRBJ2-5; CDR3 protein: CASSLASDLGTQYF; CDR3 DNA: TGTGCCAGCAGCTTAGCTAGCGACCTTGGGACCCAGTACTTC
clone size: -; V gene: TRBV19; D gene: -; J gene: TRBJ1-1; CDR3 protein: CASRSDNTEAFF; CDR3 DNA: TGTGCCAGTAGGTCAGATAACACTGAAGCTTTCTTT
clone size: -; V gene: TRBV6-5; D gene: -; J gene: TRBJ1-5; CDR3 protein: CASSYHNQPQHF; CDR3 DNA: TGTGCCAGCAGTTACCACAATCAGCCCCAGCATTTT
clone size: -; V gene: TRBV25-1; D gene: TRBD2; J gene: TRBJ2-1; CDR3 protein: CASTPGTRITQFF; CDR3 DNA: TGTGCCAGCACCCCGGGGACTAGAATAACGCAGTTCTTC
clone size: -; V gene: TRBV9; D gene: -; J gene: TRBJ2-1; CDR3 protein: CASSPGSLFNEQFF; CDR3 DNA: TGTGCCAGCAGCCCCGGGAGTCTATTCAATGAGCAGTTCTTC
clone size: -; V gene: TRBV18; D gene: -; J gene: TRBJ2-1; CDR3 protein: CASSQGDPTDEQFF; CDR3 DNA: TGTGCCAGCTCACAGGGGGACCCTACCGATGAGCAGTTCTTC
clone size: -; V gene: TRBV11-2; D gene: -; J gene: TRBJ2-2; CDR3 protein: CASSLGGRIGELFF; CDR3 DNA: TGTGCCAGCAGCTTAGGAGGGAGGATCGGGGAGCTGTTTTTT
clone size: -; V gene: TRBV5-1; D gene: TRBD1; J gene: TRBJ1-4; CDR3 protein: CASSRGTGGYEKLFF; CDR3 DNA: TGCGCCAGCAGCAGAGGGACAGGGGGATATGAAAAACTGTTTTTT
clone size: -; V gene: TRBV7-9; D gene: -; J gene: TRBJ1-5; CDR3 protein: CASSLAADTTSNQPQHF; CDR3 DNA: TGTGCCAGCAGCTTAGCGGCAGACACGACCTCCAATCAGCCCCAGCATTTT
clone size: -; V gene: TRBV29-1; D gene: TRBD1; J gene: TRBJ1-1; CDR3 protein: CSVDSSGTGGNTEAFF; CDR3 DNA: TGCAGCGTTGATTCGTCCGGGACAGGGGGCAACACTGAAGCTTTCTTT
clone size: -; V gene: TRBV5-1; D gene: TRBD2; J gene: TRBJ2-3; CDR3 protein: CASSLPLATTDTQYF; CDR3 DNA: TGCGCCAGCAGCTTGCCACTAGCGACCACAGATACGCAGTATTTT
clone size: -; V gene: TRBV4-3; D gene: TRBD2; J gene: TRBJ2-1; CDR3 protein: CASSQDQRARGRALSDNEQFF; CDR3 DNA: TGCGCCAGCAGCCAAGATCAGCGGGCTCGCGGGAGGGCCCTCTCGGACAATGAGCAGTTCTTC
clone size: -; V gene: TRBV15; D gene: TRBD1; J gene: TRBJ1-4; CDR3 protein: CATSYRGLGEKLFF; CDR3 DNA: TGTGCCACCAGCTATAGGGGGCTGGGAGAAAAACTGTTTTTT
clone size: few; V gene: TRBV3-1/TRBV3-2; D gene: TRBD1; J gene: TRBJ2-5; CDR3 protein: CASSQRTGGGETQYF; CDR3 DNA: TGTGCCAGCAGCCAGCGGACAGGGGGAGGAGAGACCCAGTACTTC
clone size: -; V gene: TRBV28; D gene: -; J gene: TRBJ1-2; CDR3 protein: CASSSPAGANYGYTF; CDR3 DNA: TGTGCCAGCAGTTCCCCGGCCGGGGCTAACTATGGCTACACCTTC